These 32 T cell receptor beta chains were all obtained from the same sample, sequenced in a study of T cell repertoires in cytomegalovirus infection (dated by TCRdb to between 2018 and 2020). Sequencing used an Illumina HiSeq 1500. TCRdb applied fastp at Q25 and MiXCR to the public reads, then kept only in-frame beta chains. Records with the same CDR3 protein are collapsed into one entry carrying the most frequent genes and DNA. The table for this sample lists 400,000 to 550,000 distinct CDR3 sequences; over 9% of them were counted only once. 10% of the sample lies in the top ten. Specimen: PBMCs. The receptor set was obtained from a human donor in good health (CMV status not recorded). Some clones in this sample may be carry-over from other donors' samples.

This clonotype was picked up a small number of times. V usage is TRBV20-1 and J usage is TRBJ1-5, with TRBD1 matching over 7 bases. The CDR3 sequence is 14 residues long. Germline CDR1 reads DFQATT; CDR2 reads SNEGSKA (reference sequence). V shed 3 bases and J 3 bases; nucleotides not matched to a gene: 5. CDR3: CSASKQGINQPQHF. The CDR3 coding sequence is TGCAGTGCTAGCAAACAGGGGATCAATCAGCCCCAGCATTTT.

The chain is built from TRBV6-5 and TRBJ1-3; possible D gene TRBD1, 6 bases. The germline gives CDR1 MNHEY, CDR2 SVGAGI. The ends were cut back, 0 bases at V and 4 bases at J, with 13 bases in the middle. This CDR3 is 16 amino acids long. CDR3 nucleotide sequence: TGTGCCAGCAGTTACTCGAGTCAGGGGCTGGGAAACACCATATATTTT. Its translation is CASSYSSQGLGNTIYF.

This clonotype was seen at least ten times. CDR3 coding DNA: TGTGCCAGCAGTTTAGAGGGGGGGGCGGGTGAGCAGTTCTTC. Amino acid sequence: CASSLEGGAGEQFF. V usage is TRBV12-3 or TRBV12-4 and J usage is TRBJ2-1, with a tentative D call TRBD2 (7 bases). The V end lost 1 base, the J end lost 9 bases, and 13 bases lay between the germline ends. There are 14 residues in the CDR3.

Only a few counts were recorded for this clonotype. This CDR3 reads CASSLGRGSRNEQFF. CDR3 sequence (DNA): TGCGCCAGCAGCTTGGGGCGGGGGAGTAGAAATGAGCAGTTCTTC. The rearrangement links TRBV5-1 to TRBJ2-1, with 7 bases that match TRBD2. CDR3 size: 15 residues. Trimming took 0 bases from V and 7 from J; bases not matched to a gene: 7. CDR1 SGHRS and CDR2 YFSETQ come from the germline V gene. Complete variable domain (other parts from reference TRBV5-1 and TRBJ2-1): KAGVTQTPRYLIKTRGQQVTLSCSPISGHRSVSWYQQTPGQGLQFLFEYFSETQRNKGNFPGRFSGRQFSNSRSEMNVSTLELGDSALYLCASSLGRGSRNEQFFGPGTRLTVL.

This clonotype was counted ten times or more. The chain links TRBV20-1 to TRBJ2-7, with D perhaps TRBD1 or TRBD2 (6 bases each). Germline-derived CDR1 and CDR2 are DFQATT and SNEGSKA (reference sequence). The CDR3 spans 13 residues. The V end lost 6 bases, the J end lost 2 bases, and 14 bases lay between the germline ends. CDR3 DNA: TGCAGTGCCCCCTGGGGGGACACCTACGAGCAGTACTTC. Its protein is CSAPWGDTYEQYF.

The chain is built from TRBV6-2 or TRBV6-3 and TRBJ2-1; 9 bases agree with TRBD2. Germline V gives CDR1 MNHEY, CDR2 SVGEGT. CDR3 length: 15 amino acids. V shed 1 base and J 8 bases; nucleotides not matched to a gene: 6. CDR3 region: CASSYLGGGADEQFF. As DNA, the CDR3 is TGTGCCAGCAGTTACTTAGGCGGGGGGGCCGATGAGCAGTTCTTC.

This clonotype was seen only once. This chain uses TRBV7-3 with TRBJ1-2; the D is unclear. The length of the CDR3 is 12 residues. V was trimmed by 6 bases and J by 6 bases, leaving 11 bases between them. CDR1 is SGHTA, CDR2 FQGTGA, per germline. CDR3 coding DNA: TGTGCCAGCAGGGCTGACAAGGATGGCTACACCTTC. Its translation is CASRADKDGYTF. The complete variable domain, with remaining parts taken from reference TRBV7-3 and TRBJ1-2, reads GAGVSQTPSNKVTEKGKYVELRCDPISGHTALYWYRQSLGQGPEFLIYFQGTGAADDSGLPNDRFFAVRPEGSVSTLKIQRTERGDSAVYLCASRADKDGYTFGSGTRLTVV.

The chain carries TRBV20-1 and TRBJ1-4, with D possibly TRBD1 on 6 matching bases. V lost 6 bases, J lost 8 bases, and 16 bases lay in between. This CDR3 is 13 amino acids long. Germline V gene data show CDR1 as DFQATT and CDR2 as SNEGSKA (reference sequence). The CDR3 here is CSAPWGAEEKLFF. The CDR3 DNA reads TGCAGTGCGCCGTGGGGGGCGGAAGAAAAACTGTTTTTT.

Concerning this clonotype: A read error may produce the germline difference seen at one junction end. This chain joins TRBV19 and TRBJ2-5, with D possibly matching TRBD2 (6 bases). The CDR3 contains 11 residues. Germline CDR1 LNHDA, CDR2 SQIVND (reference sequence). CDR3 coding DNA: TGTGCCCTCCGGCGGGGACGGCCCGGTAACTTC. It encodes CALRRGRPGNF.

This clonotype was counted only a few times. The chain joins TRBV20-1 to TRBJ2-1; 7 nucleotides line up with TRBD2. This CDR3 is built from 14 residues. With V trimmed by 3 bases and J by 5 bases, 7 bases remained unmatched. Germline CDR1 DFQATT, CDR2 SNEGSKA (reference sequence). The CDR3 coding sequence is TGCAGTGCTAGCCCCGGGGAGGGTCACAATGAGCAGTTCTTC. This sequence encodes CSASPGEGHNEQFF.

This clonotype was counted a few times. The chain is built from TRBV25-1 and TRBJ2-5; the D is unclear. Germline V lookup: CDR1 MGHDK, CDR2 SYGVNS. The CDR3 is 14 amino acids. V lost 3 bases, J lost 2 bases, and 10 bases lay in between. The CDR3 protein is CASSDLVSQETQYF. DNA of the CDR3: TGTGCCAGCAGTGATTTAGTATCTCAAGAGACCCAGTACTTC.

This clonotype was recorded a few times. One junction end disagrees with the germline gene, perhaps due to a read error. The chain couples TRBV19 to TRBJ2-1, with D possibly being TRBD1 (6 bases). This CDR3 is 8 amino acids long. Germline V gene data show CDR1 as LNHDA and CDR2 as SQIVND (reference sequence). The CDR3 sequence: CVPGQKIF. CDR3 sequence (DNA): TGTGTCCCGGGACAAAAAATCTTC.

The chain uses TRBV5-6 and TRBJ1-1; D remains ambiguous. CDR3 length equals 13 residues. V shed 3 bases and J shed 1 base, with 7 bases lying between them. The V gene's germline CDR1 is SGHDT and CDR2 YYEEEE. DNA of the CDR3: TGTGCCAGCAGCTATTGCAGGAACACTGAAGCTTTCTTT. The encoded protein is CASSYCRNTEAFF.

The V gene is TRBV19, the J gene TRBJ2-3; D may match TRBD1 or TRBD2 (6 bases each). This CDR3 spans 13 amino acids. V gave up 7 bases and J gave up 2 bases, with 10 bases separating them. The germline V gene has CDR1 LNHDA and CDR2 SQIVND (reference sequence). This CDR3 is CASNGGPTDTQYF. The DNA of the CDR3 is TGTGCCAGTAATGGGGGGCCCACAGATACGCAGTATTTT. The full variable domain, rest sourced from reference TRBV19 and TRBJ2-3, is DGGITQSPKYLFRKEGQNVTLSCEQNLNHDAMYWYRQDPGQGLRLIYYSQIVNDFQKGDIAEGYSVSREKKESFPLTVTSAQKNPTAFYLCASNGGPTDTQYFGPGTRLTVL.

This chain connects TRBV2 to TRBJ2-3; 9 positions agree with TRBD2. Trimming cost V 6 bases and J 4 bases; bases outside gene matches: 2. The CDR3 is 13 residues long. In germline, CDR1 is SNHLY, CDR2 FYNNEI. This CDR3 reads CASRTSGADTQYF. CDR3 nucleotides: TGTGCCAGCAGGACTAGCGGAGCAGATACGCAGTATTTT. Complete variable domain (other parts from reference TRBV2 and TRBJ2-3): EPEVTQTPSHQVTQMGQEVILRCVPISNHLYFYWYRQILGQKVEFLVSFYNNEISEKSEIFDDQFSVERPDGSNFTLKIRSTKLEDSAMYFCASRTSGADTQYFGPGTRLTVL.

This clonotype was counted ten times or more. Written as DNA, the CDR3 is TGTGCCAGCAGCTTAGGCCCCCCGGGGGGCACAGATACGCAGTATTTT. Translation: CASSLGPPGGTDTQYF. The J gene is TRBJ2-3, the V gene TRBV7-2; D might be TRBD2 (6 bases). Germline CDR1 is SGHTA and CDR2 is FQGNSA. CDR3 length equals 16 residues. V gave up 1 base and J gave up 1 base, with 12 bases separating them.

This clonotype was recorded a few times. V usage is TRBV5-4 and J usage is TRBJ2-5, with unresolved D. The germline CDR1 and CDR2 sequences are SGHNT and YYREEE (reference sequence). This CDR3 has 13 amino acids. The V end lost 2 bases, the J end lost 2 bases, and 7 bases lay between the germline ends. The CDR3 loop is CASSFVGQETQYF. The CDR3 coding sequence is TGTGCCAGCAGCTTTGTGGGTCAAGAGACCCAGTACTTC.

This clonotype was observed a single time. A read error may explain this, as a much larger clone is one base away. The chain carries TRBV7-3 and TRBJ2-2; D remains ambiguous. V dropped 5 bases and J dropped 7 bases, with 8 bases sitting between them. Germline CDR1 SGHTA, CDR2 FQGTGA. The CDR3 totals 12 residues. For the CDR3, the DNA is TGTGCCAGCAGCCCGATCATCGGGGAGCTGTTTTTT. It encodes CASSPIIGELFF.

The chain carries TRBV6-2 or TRBV6-3 and TRBJ2-1; a weak D match, TRBD2 (6 bases). Deletions cut 1 base from V and 3 bases from J, with 13 bases between. Germline-derived CDR1 and CDR2 are MNHEY and SVGEGT. This CDR3 comprises 16 residues. The CDR3 region is CASSYFPGDLYNEQFF. In DNA form, the CDR3 reads TGTGCCAGCAGTTACTTCCCGGGGGACCTCTACAATGAGCAGTTCTTC.

This clonotype has just one count. At one of its ends the junction is not consistent with the germline gene, which may arise from a read error. This chain connects TRBV10-3 to TRBJ2-3, with D possibly TRBD2 on 7 matching bases. The germline V gene encodes CDR1 ENHRY and CDR2 SYGVKD. CDR3 length equals 12 residues. The CDR3 sequence is CATGREGDTQCF. In DNA, the CDR3 is TGTGCCACGGGGAGGGAGGGGGATACGCAGTGTTTT.

The chain combines TRBV20-1 with TRBJ2-2, with D maybe TRBD2 (6 bases). The CDR3 sequence is 14 residues long. Germline V gene data show CDR1 as DFQATT and CDR2 as SNEGSKA (reference sequence). V was trimmed by 3 bases and J by 5 bases, leaving 13 bases between them. The CDR3 sequence: CSARDYSGTGELFF. The CDR3 DNA follows: TGCAGTGCTAGGGACTACTCGGGGACCGGGGAGCTGTTTTTT.

This clonotype was seen a few times. The rearrangement uses TRBV29-1 and TRBJ1-3; a possible D gene is TRBD1 (5 bases). CDR3 length: 14 amino acids. The germline CDR1 and CDR2 sequences are SQVTM and ANQGSEA. Trimming shortened V by 3 bases and J by 1 base, and 10 bases separated the two germline ends. As DNA, the CDR3 is TGCAGCGTTGATTTCGGGGGTTCTGGAAACACCATATATTTT. Residues: CSVDFGGSGNTIYF.

This clonotype has only a few counts. The chain recombines TRBV28 with TRBJ2-5; 10 bases align to TRBD2. The length of the CDR3 is 15 residues. Germline CDR1 is MDHEN and CDR2 is SYDVKM. Losses at the gene ends were 6 bases for V and 5 bases for J; bases not matched to a gene: 9. The CDR3 DNA reads TGTGCCAGCAGCGGGCGAGCGGGGGGGTCGGAGACCCAGTACTTC. Translation gives CASSGRAGGSETQYF.

Remarks on this clonotype: One end of the junction does not line up with germline, which may come from a read error. The chain joins TRBV20-1 to TRBJ2-4, with D possibly matching TRBD1 (6 bases). CDR1 DFQATT and CDR2 SNEGSKA come from the germline V gene (reference sequence). This CDR3 spans 15 amino acids. The DNA of the CDR3 is TGCAGTGCTAGTGAGCTGGCCTACCGGGACAAATTTGCGAACTTC. Translating gives CSASELAYRDKFANF.

This clonotype has a single count. The V gene is TRBV12-3 or TRBV12-4, the J gene TRBJ1-1; D gene uncertain. V was pared by 8 bases and J by 1 base, with 14 bases between. The CDR3 sequence is 14 residues long. Here the CDR3 DNA reads TGTGCCAGCGGTAACGGTGCGGGGAACACTGAAGCTTTCTTT. It is translated as CASGNGAGNTEAFF.

In this sample, this clonotype turned up a few times. The chain joins TRBV7-9 to TRBJ2-5; 7 positions agree with TRBD1. Germline lookup yields CDR1 SEHNR and CDR2 FQNEAQ (reference sequence). The CDR3 consists of 15 residues. J was trimmed by 4 bases and V by 3 bases; bases with no gene match: 8. The CDR3 sequence is CASSFRQGGAETQYF. As DNA, the CDR3 is TGTGCCAGCAGCTTTCGACAGGGTGGGGCAGAGACCCAGTACTTC.

CDR3 amino acids: CATRPSGGSEAFF. Written as DNA, the CDR3 is TGTGCCACCAGACCCTCCGGAGGTAGCGAAGCTTTCTTT. J is TRBJ1-1 and V is TRBV24-1, with D unresolved. The V gene lost 7 bases and the J gene lost 8 bases, with 16 bases spanning the gap. The germline V gene has CDR1 KGHDR and CDR2 SFDVKD. The CDR3 sequence is 13 residues long.

The CDR3 here is CASRLDNQPQHF. The CDR3 DNA follows: TGTGCCAGCCGACTTGACAATCAGCCCCAGCATTTT. V usage is TRBV5-4 and J usage is TRBJ1-5; D is unresolved. CDR3 length equals 12 residues. The germline CDR1 and CDR2 sequences are SGHNT and YYREEE (reference sequence). V gave up 7 bases and J gave up 3 bases, with 8 bases separating them.

Ten or more counts support this clonotype. CDR3 sequence reads: CSVAGQGAIEQYF. The CDR3 bases are TGCAGTGTGGCGGGACAGGGGGCCATAGAGCAGTACTTC. This sequence joins TRBV20-1 and TRBJ2-7; 12 bases agree with TRBD1. The ends lost 7 bases at V and 7 bases at J; junction bases unmatched: 8. Looked up from germline, CDR1 is DFQATT and CDR2 is SNEGSKA (reference sequence). The length of the CDR3 is 13 residues.

This clonotype was seen a handful of times. The chain couples TRBV20-1 to TRBJ2-7; 7 bases fit TRBD2. CDR3 size: 14 residues. Germline CDR1 DFQATT, CDR2 SNEGSKA (reference sequence). V lost 6 bases and J lost 3; bases outside the gene matches: 11. CDR3 DNA sequence: TGCAGTGCCCCTTTGGGAGGGCTTGACTACGAGCAGTACTTC. It encodes CSAPLGGLDYEQYF.

This clonotype turned up a few times. The CDR3 protein is CSAADRAQNQPQHF. Written as DNA, the CDR3 is TGCAGTGCTGCCGACAGGGCCCAGAATCAGCCCCAGCATTTT. The chain employs TRBV20-1 and TRBJ1-5; TRBD1 agrees at 7 bases. The CDR3 loop spans 14 amino acids. CDR1 is DFQATT, CDR2 SNEGSKA, per germline (reference sequence). With 5 bases clipped from V and 4 bases from J, the junction kept 8 bases outside the gene matches.

This clonotype was observed many times. The CDR3 reads CASSFGRGGETQYF. The CDR3 coding sequence is TGTGCCAGCAGCTTCGGGAGGGGCGGGGAGACCCAGTACTTC. The chain uses TRBV7-2 and TRBJ2-5, with 8 positions matching TRBD2. The germline gives CDR1 SGHTA, CDR2 FQGNSA. There are 14 residues in the CDR3. V dropped 3 bases and J dropped 5; count of bases not matched to a gene: 5.